This T cell receptor beta chain was captured by sequencing in a study of CD8+ T cells in alopecia areata. The wider study: Treatment of the treated patients consisted of oral tofacitinib, 5 to 10 mg twice daily.

Sequencing templates came from extracted RNA that was reverse transcribed into cDNA. Using immunoSEQ multiplex PCR, the repertoire was profiled, and TCRdb retains in-frame clones only, with some absent. The table includes around 100,000 clones, under 90% detected once. Treatment denoted: oral pan-JAK inhibitor, 5-10 mg twice daily. This specimen was CD8+ T cells sorted from blood, taken at approximately week 30, from a patient treated with tofacitinib. The sequence was collected from a human donor with alopecia areata.

The DNA for the CDR3 is TGTGCCAGCAGAGACCGGGACAGGGCTACCTACGAGCAGTACTTC. Protein product: CASRDRDRATYEQYF. The gene calls are TRBV2 and TRBJ2-7; 9 bases map to TRBD1. This CDR3 spans 15 amino acids. V gave up 6 bases and J gave up 2 bases; unmatched junction bases: 8. Germline V gene data show CDR1 as SNHLY and CDR2 as FYNNEI.